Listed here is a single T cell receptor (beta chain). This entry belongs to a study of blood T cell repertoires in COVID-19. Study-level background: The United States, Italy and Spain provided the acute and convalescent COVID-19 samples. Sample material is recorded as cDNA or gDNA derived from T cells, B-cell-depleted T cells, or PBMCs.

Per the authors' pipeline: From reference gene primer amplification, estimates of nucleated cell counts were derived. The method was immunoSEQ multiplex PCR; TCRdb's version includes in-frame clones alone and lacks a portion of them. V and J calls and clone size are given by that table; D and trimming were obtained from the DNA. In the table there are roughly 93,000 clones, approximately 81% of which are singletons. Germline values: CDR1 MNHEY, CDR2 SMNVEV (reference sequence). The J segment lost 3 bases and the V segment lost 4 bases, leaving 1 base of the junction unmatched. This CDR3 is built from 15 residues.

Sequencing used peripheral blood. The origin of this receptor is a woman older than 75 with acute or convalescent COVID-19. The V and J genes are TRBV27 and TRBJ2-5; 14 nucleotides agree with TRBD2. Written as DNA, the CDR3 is TGTGCCAGCAGTTGGACTAGCGGGGGGAAAGAGACCCAGTACTTC. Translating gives CASSWTSGGKETQYF.